Listed below are T cell receptor beta chains from one sample, sequenced in a study of regulatory T cells in long-lasting Graves disease. TCRdb used MiXCR to reprocess the multiplex PCR reads, holding one entry per CDR3 protein. This table holds hundreds of thousands of distinct CDR3 sequences, approximately 15% found once. The sample also formed part of further work on T cells in Graves' hyperthyroidism and ophthalmopathy.

This material consisted of peripheral blood mononuclear cells (PBMCs), taken at new diagnosis, from a patient treated with antithyroid drugs. All receptors derive from a man aged 40-50 years with Graves disease. The CDR3 runs from the conserved cysteine through the conserved F or W. A D gene is named only where the DNA matches it firmly. Size tells how often a clone was seen (once, few, many) or the class of an expanded clone, and some rows leave it out.

V: TRBV4-1; D: NA; size: many; J: TRBJ2-1; DNA: TGCGCCAGCAGCCAAGCTTGGGGTGGATCCTACAATGAGCAGTTCTTC; CDR3: CASSQAWGGSYNEQFF
V: TRBV12-5; D: NA; size: many; J: TRBJ1-6; DNA: TGTGCTAGTGGTTTGGCTACAGGGAATTCACCCCTCCACTTT; CDR3: CASGLATGNSPLHF
V: TRBV7-2; D: NA; size: many; J: TRBJ2-2; DNA: TGTGCCAGCAGCTTATGGGGGAACACCGGGGAGCTGTTTTTT; CDR3: CASSLWGNTGELFF
V: TRBV5-1; D: TRBD1; size: NA; J: TRBJ1-1; DNA: TGCGCCAGCAGCTTCGCCAGGGGGTACACTGAAGCTTTCTTT; CDR3: CASSFARGYTEAFF
V: TRBV28; D: TRBD2; size: NA; J: TRBJ2-1; DNA: TGTGCCAGTATTAGCGGGAGTAGGAACAATGAGCAGTTCTTC; CDR3: CASISGSRNNEQFF
V: TRBV4-2; D: NA; size: few; J: TRBJ1-1; DNA: TGTGCCAGCAGCCATGCTCAGACGCGCCTTCAAGCTTTCTTT; CDR3: CASSHAQTRLQAFF
V: TRBV9; D: NA; size: few; J: TRBJ2-3; DNA: TGTGCCAGCTGCGCGACGGTTAGCACAGATACGCAGTATTTT; CDR3: CASCATVSTDTQYF
V: TRBV7-9; D: NA; size: many; J: TRBJ2-7; DNA: TGTGCCAGCAGCTCTCCGCAGATACCCTACGAGCAGTACTTC; CDR3: CASSSPQIPYEQYF
V: TRBV11-2; D: NA; size: many; J: TRBJ2-3; DNA: TGTGCCAGCAGCTCCTACCCCCAGGTCGGGGTGGATACGCAGTATTTT; CDR3: CASSSYPQVGVDTQYF
V: TRBV3-1; D: NA; size: few; J: TRBJ1-2; DNA: TGTGCCAGCAGCCAGTTGATGGGAGGGACAACCTTC; CDR3: CASSQLMGGTTF
V: TRBV6-2/TRBV6-3; D: NA; size: many; J: TRBJ2-7; DNA: TGTGCCAGCAGTTATAATAACGAGCAGTACTTC; CDR3: CASSYNNEQYF
V: TRBV29-1; D: NA; size: many; J: TRBJ2-3; DNA: TGCAGCGTTGTCCGGACAGGGAGGGGGGCAGATACGCAGTATTTT; CDR3: CSVVRTGRGADTQYF
V: TRBV7-2; D: NA; size: many; J: TRBJ2-4; DNA: TGTGCCAGCAGCTTAGGGGGGCATGAAAGGATTCAGTACTTC; CDR3: CASSLGGHERIQYF
V: TRBV28; D: NA; size: NA; J: TRBJ2-3; DNA: TGTGCCAGCAGTTTTGGGGGGTCTGCAACAGGTACGCAGTATTTT; CDR3: CASSFGGSATGTQYF
V: TRBV28; D: NA; size: many; J: TRBJ1-1; DNA: TGTGCCAGCAGTTCGCCGGGACAGAACACTGAAGCTTTCTTT; CDR3: CASSSPGQNTEAFF
V: TRBV5-1; D: NA; size: NA; J: TRBJ1-4; DNA: TGCGCCAGCAGCCCAGGGGCTGAAAAACTGTTTTTT; CDR3: CASSPGAEKLFF
V: TRBV19; D: NA; size: few; J: TRBJ2-7; DNA: TGTGCCAGTAGTCCGAAAGCAGGGGACGTCTACGAGCAGTACTTC; CDR3: CASSPKAGDVYEQYF
V: TRBV5-6; D: NA; size: many; J: TRBJ2-2; DNA: TGTGCCAGCAGCTTGGGAGCGGGCACCGGGGAGCTGTTTTTT; CDR3: CASSLGAGTGELFF
V: TRBV5-1; D: NA; size: NA; J: TRBJ2-3; DNA: TGCGCCAGCAGCTCCTCAGCACCAGATACGCAGTATTTT; CDR3: CASSSSAPDTQYF
V: TRBV7-9; D: TRBD1; size: many; J: TRBJ2-3; DNA: TGTGCCAGCAGCTTTCGACAGGGAACTCCAGATACGCAGTATTTT; CDR3: CASSFRQGTPDTQYF
V: TRBV7-9; D: NA; size: few; J: TRBJ2-2; DNA: TGTGCCAGCAGTCTTGGGTCGGGGCGCACCGGCGAGCTGTTTTTT; CDR3: CASSLGSGRTGELFF
V: TRBV19; D: NA; size: few; J: TRBJ2-3; DNA: TGTGCCAGCAGCCTTCGGGGGTCCCTACGCACAGATACGCAGTATTTT; CDR3: CASSLRGSLRTDTQYF
V: TRBV6-5; D: NA; size: NA; J: TRBJ2-7; DNA: TGTGCCAGCAGTTACTCTGTGCAGGGTGTGATGTACGAGCAGTACTTC; CDR3: CASSYSVQGVMYEQYF
V: TRBV2; D: NA; size: NA; J: TRBJ2-7; DNA: TGTGCCAGCCTAAGGAAAACAGGAGCCCCCTACGAGCAGTACTTC; CDR3: CASLRKTGAPYEQYF
V: TRBV7-3; D: NA; size: many; J: TRBJ2-3; DNA: TGTGCCAGCAGCTTGAGGGGCCGCGCAGATACGCAGTATTTT; CDR3: CASSLRGRADTQYF
V: TRBV7-9; D: NA; size: NA; J: TRBJ2-5; DNA: TGTGCCAGCAGCTTTCAACAGTTCTCGGAGACCCAGTACTTC; CDR3: CASSFQQFSETQYF
V: TRBV14; D: NA; size: NA; J: TRBJ2-2; DNA: TGTGCCAGCAGCAAAGAGGCTCGGGAGCTGTTTTTT; CDR3: CASSKEARELFF
V: TRBV9; D: NA; size: few; J: TRBJ2-7; DNA: TGTGCCAGCAGCGTCCGGCCCGGATTAGGCGAGCAGTACTTC; CDR3: CASSVRPGLGEQYF
V: TRBV15; D: TRBD1; size: few; J: TRBJ2-3; DNA: TGTGCCACCAGCACCGGGACAGGGGGTCGGGATACGCAGTATTTT; CDR3: CATSTGTGGRDTQYF
V: TRBV5-1; D: NA; size: many; J: TRBJ2-5; DNA: TGCGCCAGCAGCAACGGACAGCAAGAGACCCAGTACTTC; CDR3: CASSNGQQETQYF
V: TRBV7-3; D: NA; size: NA; J: TRBJ2-1; DNA: TGTGCCAGCAGCTTAATAGGGGTAGGGGGGATCTACAATGAGCAGTTCTTC; CDR3: CASSLIGVGGIYNEQFF
V: TRBV6-2/TRBV6-3; D: NA; size: NA; J: TRBJ2-6; DNA: TGTGCCAGCACCGTTTCTGGGGCCAACGTCCTGACTTTC; CDR3: CASTVSGANVLTF
V: TRBV28; D: TRBD1; size: many; J: TRBJ2-1; DNA: TGTGCCAGCAGTTCTGGGACAGCGAGACCCCACAATGAGCAGTTCTTC; CDR3: CASSSGTARPHNEQFF
V: TRBV5-4; D: NA; size: few; J: TRBJ2-2; DNA: TGTGCCAGCAGCGGCGGGCCGCTAAACACCGGGGAGCTGTTTTTT; CDR3: CASSGGPLNTGELFF
V: TRBV6-5; D: TRBD2; size: many; J: TRBJ2-5; DNA: TGTGCCAGCAGTTACTCGCTAGCGGGGGCCACGCAAGAGACCCAGTACTTC; CDR3: CASSYSLAGATQETQYF
V: TRBV24-1; D: TRBD2; size: NA; J: TRBJ2-3; DNA: TGTGCCACCAGTGATCCGCGGGCTAGCGGGGAGACGCAGTATTTT; CDR3: CATSDPRASGETQYF
V: TRBV20-1; D: TRBD1; size: NA; J: TRBJ1-2; DNA: TGCAGTGCTAGGGGCGACAGGGGACTCAACTATGGCTACACCTTC; CDR3: CSARGDRGLNYGYTF
V: TRBV24-1; D: TRBD2; size: few; J: TRBJ2-1; DNA: TGTGCCACCAGTGATTTAGCGGGGAACTCCTACAATGAGCAGTTCTTC; CDR3: CATSDLAGNSYNEQFF
V: TRBV2; D: TRBD1; size: NA; J: TRBJ2-5; DNA: TGTGCCAGCAGAGGATTGACAGGGTCGGGGATAGAGACCCAGTACTTC; CDR3: CASRGLTGSGIETQYF
V: TRBV30; D: TRBD2; size: NA; J: TRBJ2-3; DNA: TGTGCCTGGAGTGAAGGACTAGCGGGTCACAGGGATACGCAGTATTTT; CDR3: CAWSEGLAGHRDTQYF
V: TRBV27; D: NA; size: many; J: TRBJ1-6; DNA: TGTGCCAGCAGGAGACAGTTGGGGAATTCACCCCTCCACTTT; CDR3: CASRRQLGNSPLHF
V: TRBV4-1; D: TRBD1; size: many; J: TRBJ1-1; DNA: TGTGCCAGCAGCCCCGGACAGGGGTTGAACACTGAAGCTTTCTTT; CDR3: CASSPGQGLNTEAFF
V: TRBV29-1; D: TRBD2; size: many; J: TRBJ2-1; DNA: TGTAGCGTTCCCGGGGGGAATTCCTACAATGAGCAGTTCTTC; CDR3: CSVPGGNSYNEQFF
V: TRBV20-1; D: TRBD2; size: many; J: TRBJ2-5; DNA: TGCAGTGCGACCAGACTAGCGGGGGGCCAAGAGACCCAGTACTTC; CDR3: CSATRLAGGQETQYF
V: TRBV7-9; D: NA; size: many; J: TRBJ2-1; DNA: TGTGCCAGCAGCTTAGTAGACAGGGAGCAGTTCTTC; CDR3: CASSLVDREQFF
V: TRBV28; D: TRBD2; size: many; J: TRBJ2-2; DNA: TGTGCCAGCAGGGGAGGCGGGGGGCTGAACACCGGGGAGCTGTTTTTT; CDR3: CASRGGGGLNTGELFF
V: TRBV9; D: NA; size: NA; J: TRBJ1-6; DNA: TGTGCCAGCAGCGGGGATGCGGGAGGCTCCTATAATTCACCCCTCCACTTT; CDR3: CASSGDAGGSYNSPLHF